A selection of T cell receptor beta chains follows, all from one sample in a study of cytomegalovirus exposure and HLA in healthy donors. TCRdb keeps only in-frame clones here, not all; method: immunoSEQ multiplex PCR. In the table there are fewer than 250,000 clones, more than 75% of which are singletons. The sequencing input was PBMCs. The source of these receptors is a man aged 30 to 39 in good health and CMV-seronegative. Both conserved end residues are trimmed from each CDR3.

v_call cdr3_aa
TRBV23-1 ASSRVGAFRELF
TRBV6-1 ASSEALLSGLAAYEQY
TRBV28 ASNRGSNEKLF
TRBV7-9 ASSLLGNTEAF
TRBV5-1 ASSLRRPNSPLH
TRBV27 ASSKQGAAYEQY
TRBV5-1 ASSLGDRLTYEQY
TRBV5-1 ASSLQGRPGELF
TRBV6-5 ASSATGTSETQY
TRBV13 ASSLGLQGGYEQY
TRBV6-1 ASSEPGEGGGNTIY
TRBV10-1 ASSESPSSGGADEQF
TRBV5-1 ASSNPTGTEAF
TRBV6-1 ASSEQGQETQY
TRBV7-6 ASSSETATEAF
TRBV18 ASSPMGAQAGNEQF
TRBV6-5 ASSLGGLNQPQH
TRBV30 AWSLTDIGPQH